This T cell receptor beta chain was identified in a study of CD8 T cells in ankylosing spondylitis. Findings of the study overall: Enrichment of disease-linked clones was reportedly significant in matched ankylosing spondylitis synovial fluid.

This clonotype was picked up many times. Its specificity is not known. TCRdb re-analysed the 5' RACE reads in MiXCR, keeping a single row per CDR3 protein. The sample holds 200,000 to 250,000 distinct CDR3 sequences, over 8.5% seen once. The sequence derives from a male donor with ankylosing spondylitis or in good health (not recorded which). The sequenced material came from blood, either unsorted or a sorted T cell fraction (not recorded which).

The CDR3 nucleotides read TGTGCCAGCAGATTGCCGTATAGCAATCAGCCCCAGCATTTT. Translation: CASRLPYSNQPQHF. The chain is built from TRBV28 and TRBJ1-5; D is undetermined. Germline CDR1 and CDR2: MDHEN and SYDVKM. This CDR3 has 14 residues. Trimming left V 6 bases short and J 0 bases short, with 9 bases between. Variable domain in full (rest from reference TRBV28 and TRBJ1-5): DVKVTQSSRYLVKRTGEKVFLECVQDMDHENMFWYRQDPGLGLRLIYFSYDVKMKEKGDIPEGYSVSREKKERFSLILESASTNQTSMYLCASRLPYSNQPQHFGDGTRLSIL.